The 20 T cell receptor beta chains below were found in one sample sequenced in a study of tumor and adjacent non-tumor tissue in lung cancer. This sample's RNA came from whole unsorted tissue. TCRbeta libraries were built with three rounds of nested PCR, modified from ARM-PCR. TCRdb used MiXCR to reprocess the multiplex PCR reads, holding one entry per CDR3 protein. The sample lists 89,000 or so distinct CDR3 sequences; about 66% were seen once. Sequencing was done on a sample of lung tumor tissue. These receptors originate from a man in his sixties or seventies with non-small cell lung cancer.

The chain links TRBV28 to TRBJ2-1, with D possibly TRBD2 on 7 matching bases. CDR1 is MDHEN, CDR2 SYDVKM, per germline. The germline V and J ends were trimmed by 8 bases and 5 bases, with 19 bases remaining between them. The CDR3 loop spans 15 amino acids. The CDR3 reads CASRGAGSRDNEQFF. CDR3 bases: TGTGCCAGCCGGGGGGCAGGGTCCCGCGACAATGAGCAGTTCTTC.

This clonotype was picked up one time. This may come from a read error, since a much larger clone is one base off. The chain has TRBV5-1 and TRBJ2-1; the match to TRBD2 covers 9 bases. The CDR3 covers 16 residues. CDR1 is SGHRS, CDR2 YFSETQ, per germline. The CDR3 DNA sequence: TGCGCCAGCAGCCCGCCCGGGGGACTAGCCTTTAATGAGCAGTCCTTC. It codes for CASSPPGGLAFNEQSF.

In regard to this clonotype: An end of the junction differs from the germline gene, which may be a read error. CDR3 sequence: CASNLHRDGDSPPHF. The CDR3 DNA reads as TGTGCCAGCAACTTGCACAGAGACGGAGATTCACCCCCCCACTTT. The rearrangement links TRBV5-4 to TRBJ1-6; D is ambiguous. Germline-derived CDR1 and CDR2 are SGHNT and YYREEE (reference sequence). There are 15 residues in the CDR3.

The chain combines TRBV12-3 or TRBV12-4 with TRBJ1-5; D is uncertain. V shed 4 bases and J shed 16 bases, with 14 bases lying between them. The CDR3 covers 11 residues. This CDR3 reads CASSSDTKPHF. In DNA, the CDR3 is TGTGCCAGCAGTTCCGACACCAAGCCCCATTTT.

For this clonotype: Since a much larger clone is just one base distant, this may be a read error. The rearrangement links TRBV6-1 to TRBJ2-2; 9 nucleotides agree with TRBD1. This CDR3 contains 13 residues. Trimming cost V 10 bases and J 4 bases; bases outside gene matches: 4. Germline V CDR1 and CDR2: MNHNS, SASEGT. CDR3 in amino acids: CAMGQGITGELFF. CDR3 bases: TGTGCCATGGGACAGGGTATCACCGGGGAGCTGTTTTTT.

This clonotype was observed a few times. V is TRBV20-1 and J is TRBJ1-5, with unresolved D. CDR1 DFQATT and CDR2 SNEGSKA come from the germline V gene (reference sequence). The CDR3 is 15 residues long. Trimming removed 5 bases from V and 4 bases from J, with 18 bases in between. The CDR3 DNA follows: TGCAGTGCTCATCCGGCGGGTCTACCTAATCAGCCCCAGCATTTT. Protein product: CSAHPAGLPNQPQHF.

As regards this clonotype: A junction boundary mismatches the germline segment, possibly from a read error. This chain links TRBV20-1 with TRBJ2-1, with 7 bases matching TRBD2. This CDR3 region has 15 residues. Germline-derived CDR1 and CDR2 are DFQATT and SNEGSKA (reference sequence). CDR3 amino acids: CSARGLGRGKNDQFF. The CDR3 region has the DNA TGCAGTGCCAGAGGGCTAGGGCGGGGGAAGAATGATCAGTTCTTC.

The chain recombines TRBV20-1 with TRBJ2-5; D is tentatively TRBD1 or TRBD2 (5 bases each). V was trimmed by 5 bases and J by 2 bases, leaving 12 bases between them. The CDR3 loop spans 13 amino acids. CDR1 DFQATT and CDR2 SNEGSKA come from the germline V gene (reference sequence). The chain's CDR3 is CSAAGTSQETQYF. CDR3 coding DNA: TGCAGTGCTGCCGGGACGTCTCAAGAGACCCAGTACTTC.

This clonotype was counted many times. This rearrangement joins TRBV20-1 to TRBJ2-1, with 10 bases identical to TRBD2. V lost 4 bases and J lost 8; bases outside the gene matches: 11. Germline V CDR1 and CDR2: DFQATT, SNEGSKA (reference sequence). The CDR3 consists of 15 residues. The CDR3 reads CSAIGASGSSDEQFF. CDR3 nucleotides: TGCAGTGCTATCGGGGCTAGCGGGAGTTCGGATGAGCAGTTCTTC.

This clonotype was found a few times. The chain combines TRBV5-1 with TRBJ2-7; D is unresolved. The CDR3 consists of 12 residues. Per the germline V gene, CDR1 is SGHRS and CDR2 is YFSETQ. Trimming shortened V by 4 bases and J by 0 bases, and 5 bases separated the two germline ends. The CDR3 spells CASSQPSYEQYF. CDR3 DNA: TGCGCCAGCAGCCAACCCTCCTACGAGCAGTACTTC. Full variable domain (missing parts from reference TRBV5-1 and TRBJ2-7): KAGVTQTPRYLIKTRGQQVTLSCSPISGHRSVSWYQQTPGQGLQFLFEYFSETQRNKGNFPGRFSGRQFSNSRSEMNVSTLELGDSALYLCASSQPSYEQYFGPGTRLTVT.

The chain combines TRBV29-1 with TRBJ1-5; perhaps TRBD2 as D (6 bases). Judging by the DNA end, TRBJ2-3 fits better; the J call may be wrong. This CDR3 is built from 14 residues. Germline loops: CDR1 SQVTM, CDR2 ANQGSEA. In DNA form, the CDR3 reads TGCAGCGTTGTTTTCGGGGGTAGCAGTCAGCCCCAGTATTTT. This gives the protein CSVVFGGSSQPQYF.

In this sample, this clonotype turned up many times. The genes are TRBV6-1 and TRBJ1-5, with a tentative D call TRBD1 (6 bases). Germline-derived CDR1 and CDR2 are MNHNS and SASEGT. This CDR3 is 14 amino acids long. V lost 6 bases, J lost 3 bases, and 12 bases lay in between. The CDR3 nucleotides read TGTGCCAGCAGGGCTCACAGGGCCAATCAGCCCCAGCATTTT. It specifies CASRAHRANQPQHF.

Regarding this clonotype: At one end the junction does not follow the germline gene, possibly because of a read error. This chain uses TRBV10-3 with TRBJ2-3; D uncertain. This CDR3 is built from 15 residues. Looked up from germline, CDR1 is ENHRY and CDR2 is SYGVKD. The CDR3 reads CAINEAEASTDTQYF. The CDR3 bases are TGTGCCATCAATGAGGCAGAGGCTAGCACAGATACGCAGTATTTT.

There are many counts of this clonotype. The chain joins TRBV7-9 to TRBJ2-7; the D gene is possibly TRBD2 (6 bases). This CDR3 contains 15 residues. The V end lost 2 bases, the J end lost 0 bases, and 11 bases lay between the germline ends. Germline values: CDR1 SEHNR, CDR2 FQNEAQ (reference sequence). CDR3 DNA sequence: TGTGCCAGCAGCTTAACAGCGGGCGGCTCCTACGAGCAGTACTTC. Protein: CASSLTAGGSYEQYF.

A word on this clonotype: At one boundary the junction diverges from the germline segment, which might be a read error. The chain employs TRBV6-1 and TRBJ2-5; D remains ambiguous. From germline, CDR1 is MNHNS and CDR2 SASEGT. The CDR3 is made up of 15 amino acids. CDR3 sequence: CASCEAPRYQETQYF. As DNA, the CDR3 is TGTGCCAGCTGTGAAGCACCCAGATATCAAGAGACCCAGTACTTC.

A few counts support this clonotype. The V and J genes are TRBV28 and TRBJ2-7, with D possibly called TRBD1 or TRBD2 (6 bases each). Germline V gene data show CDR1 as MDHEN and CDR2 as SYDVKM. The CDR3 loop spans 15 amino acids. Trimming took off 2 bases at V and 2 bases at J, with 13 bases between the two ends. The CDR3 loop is CASSLGPEGAYEQYF. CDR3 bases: TGTGCCAGCAGTTTAGGTCCGGAGGGGGCCTACGAGCAGTACTTC.

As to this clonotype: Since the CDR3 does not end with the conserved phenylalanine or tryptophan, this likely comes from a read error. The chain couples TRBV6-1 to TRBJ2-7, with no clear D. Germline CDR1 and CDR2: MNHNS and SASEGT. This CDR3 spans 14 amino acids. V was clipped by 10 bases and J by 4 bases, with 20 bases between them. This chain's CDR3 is CATAPSLKGYEQYL. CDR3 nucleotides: TGTGCCACAGCCCCCTCATTGAAGGGTTACGAGCAGTACCTC.

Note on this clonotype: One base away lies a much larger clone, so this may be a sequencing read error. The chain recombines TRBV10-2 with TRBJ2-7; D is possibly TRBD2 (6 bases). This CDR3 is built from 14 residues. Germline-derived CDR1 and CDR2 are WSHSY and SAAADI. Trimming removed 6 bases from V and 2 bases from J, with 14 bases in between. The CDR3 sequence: CASSPRGDPYEQYF. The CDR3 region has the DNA TGCGCCAGCAGCCCGCGGGGTGACCCCTACGAGCAGTACTTC.

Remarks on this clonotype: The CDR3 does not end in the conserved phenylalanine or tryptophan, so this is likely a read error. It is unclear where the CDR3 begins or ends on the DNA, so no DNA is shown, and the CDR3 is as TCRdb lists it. CDR3 protein: CAWQEEGNTV. V gene TRBV30 combines with J gene TRBJ1-2. The CDR3 is 10 amino acids in total, end residues counted. Per the germline V gene, CDR1 is GTSNPN and CDR2 is SVGIG (reference sequence).

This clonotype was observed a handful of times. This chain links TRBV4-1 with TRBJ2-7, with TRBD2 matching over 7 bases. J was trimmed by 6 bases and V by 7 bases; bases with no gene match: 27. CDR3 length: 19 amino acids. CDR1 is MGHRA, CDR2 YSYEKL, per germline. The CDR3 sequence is CASNHRLTGRLGVVPEQYF. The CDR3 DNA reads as TGCGCCAGCAACCACAGGTTAACCGGGAGGCTTGGGGTAGTCCCCGAGCAGTACTTC.